This T cell receptor beta chain was observed in a study of early T cells in non-severe SARS-CoV-2 infection. This clonotype turned up a few times. TCRdb processed the 5' RACE reads anew with MiXCR; each CDR3 protein has one entry. The top ten clones hold approximately 6.3% of a sample with roughly 60,000 distinct CDR3 sequences, around 6% of them seen once. The CDR3 loop spans 13 amino acids. The germline CDR1 and CDR2 sequences are SNHLY and FYNNEI. V was cut by 6 bases and J by 4 bases, with 13 bases left in between. This TCR came from an adult who was a healthcare worker with PCR-confirmed SARS-CoV-2 infection or an uninfected control (not recorded which). V gene TRBV2 combines with J gene TRBJ2-7; unclear D gene. The sequenced sample was whole blood. The CDR3 loop reads CASRGAFFYEQYF. The DNA of the CDR3 is TGTGCCAGCAGGGGTGCCTTCTTTTACGAGCAGTACTTC.